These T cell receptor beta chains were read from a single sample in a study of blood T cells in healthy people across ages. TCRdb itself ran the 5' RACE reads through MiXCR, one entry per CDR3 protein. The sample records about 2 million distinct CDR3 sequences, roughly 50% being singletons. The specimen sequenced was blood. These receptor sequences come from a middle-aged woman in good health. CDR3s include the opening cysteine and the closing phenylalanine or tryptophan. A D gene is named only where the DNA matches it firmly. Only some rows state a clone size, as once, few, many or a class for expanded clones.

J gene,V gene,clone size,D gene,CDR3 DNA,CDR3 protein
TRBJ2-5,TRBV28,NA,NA,TGTGCCAGCAATCAACTGGGCGGTTACAATGAGCAGTACTTC,CASNQLGGYNEQYF
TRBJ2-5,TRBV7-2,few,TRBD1,TGTGCCAGCAGCCCGCAGACAGGGGGCAGGGAGACCCAGTACTTC,CASSPQTGGRETQYF
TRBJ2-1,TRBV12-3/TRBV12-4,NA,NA,TGTGCCAACAGGTCGAGTAATGAGCAGTTCTTC,CANRSSNEQFF
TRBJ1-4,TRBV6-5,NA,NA,TGTGCCAGCAGTTACAGGGGAGGAGAAAAACTGTTTTTT,CASSYRGGEKLFF
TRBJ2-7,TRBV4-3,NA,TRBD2,TGCGCCAGCAGCCTGGGACTATCCTACTCCTACGAGCAGTACTTC,CASSLGLSYSYEQYF
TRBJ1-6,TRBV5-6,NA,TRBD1,TGTGCCAGCAGCTTGGGGACAGGGGCCCCGCGGTCCCTCCACTTT,CASSLGTGAPRSLHF
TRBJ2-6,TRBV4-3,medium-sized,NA,TGCGCCAGCAGCCAAGAATCGGGGGCTGGGGCCAACGTCCTGACTTTC,CASSQESGAGANVLTF
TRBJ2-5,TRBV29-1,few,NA,TGCAGCGTTCCTGGTTCTCAATGGGCAGGGGAGACCCAGTACTTC,CSVPGSQWAGETQYF
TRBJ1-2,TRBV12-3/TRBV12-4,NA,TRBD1,TGTGCCAGCAGTTTAGCTGGACAGGCTAACTATGGCTACACCTTC,CASSLAGQANYGYTF
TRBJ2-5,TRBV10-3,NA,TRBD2,TGTGCCATCAAGGAGCGGGGGGACCAAGAGACCCAGTACTTC,CAIKERGDQETQYF
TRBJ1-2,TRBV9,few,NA,TGTGCCAGCAGCCCATTGGGACGCCCGATGCGTGGCTACACCTTC,CASSPLGRPMRGYTF
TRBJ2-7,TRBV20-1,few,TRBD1,TGCAGTGCTGACCCCGGGGACAGGGGTTCGCGCGGGCAGTACTTC,CSADPGDRGSRGQYF
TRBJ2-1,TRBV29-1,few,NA,TGCAGCGTTGTAGGGGGGCGGAATGAGCAGTTCTTC,CSVVGGRNEQFF
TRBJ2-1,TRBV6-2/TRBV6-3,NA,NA,TGTGCCAGCAGTCCCCGGACTGAGAATAAGCAGTTCTTC,CASSPRTENKQFF
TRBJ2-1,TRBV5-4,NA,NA,TGTGCCAGCAGGGAGGGACTGGGCTCCTACAATGAGCAGTTCTTC,CASREGLGSYNEQFF
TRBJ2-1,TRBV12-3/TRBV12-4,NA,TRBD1,TGTGCCAGCAGTCCACGGACAGGTGGTACTGATGAGCAGTTCTTC,CASSPRTGGTDEQFF
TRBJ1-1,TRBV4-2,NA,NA,TGTGCCAGCAGCGAAGGGGAGGGTGTGGGTGAAGCTTTCTTT,CASSEGEGVGEAFF
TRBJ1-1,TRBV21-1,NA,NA,TGTGCCAGCAGTAGACAGGGCGGGTTTGAAGCTTTCTTT,CASSRQGGFEAFF
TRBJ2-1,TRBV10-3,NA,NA,TGTGCCATCAGTGGGTCCCCAAGGGGGGCCCGATACAATGAGCAGTTCTTC,CAISGSPRGARYNEQFF
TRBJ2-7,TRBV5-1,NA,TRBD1,TGCGCCAGCAAGGGGACAGGTCGTCTCGAGCAGTACTTC,CASKGTGRLEQYF
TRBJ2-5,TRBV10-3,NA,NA,TGTGCCATCAGTGGAAAGGGGCCTGAGACCCAGTACTTC,CAISGKGPETQYF
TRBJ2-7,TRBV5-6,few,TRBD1,TGTGCCAGCAGCTTTGGGGACAGGCTCCACGAGCAGTACTTC,CASSFGDRLHEQYF
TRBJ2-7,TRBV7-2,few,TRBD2,TGTGCCAGCAGCATCCGACTAGCGGGGGAACGTACCTACGAGCAGTACTTC,CASSIRLAGERTYEQYF
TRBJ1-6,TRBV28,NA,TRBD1,TGTGCCAGCACCTCGACAGGGTATGATTCACCCCTCCACTTT,CASTSTGYDSPLHF
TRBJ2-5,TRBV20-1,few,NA,TGCAGTGCTAGAGATAACGGCGGCCCTGAAGAGACCCAGTACTTC,CSARDNGGPEETQYF
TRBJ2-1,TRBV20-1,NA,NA,TGCAGTGCTAGAGATCGTGGCGGGGAGTCCTACAATGAGCAGTTCTTC,CSARDRGGESYNEQFF
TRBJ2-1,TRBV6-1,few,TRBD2,TGTGCCAGCAGTTTTAGAACGGGGGGGGCAGGGGAGCAGTTCTTC,CASSFRTGGAGEQFF
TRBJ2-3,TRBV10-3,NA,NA,TGTGCCATCAGTGAGTCAGGGTCGACTAGCACAGATACGCAGTATTTT,CAISESGSTSTDTQYF